This TCR beta chain comes out of a study of vaccination and CD4 T cells after COVID-19 (dated by TCRdb to the early 2020s). Broadly, across the study: Every convalescent patient had a positive nasal swab PCR test for SARS-CoV-2, with mild disease in several patients and severe disease in one. Post-COVID blood samples from convalescent patients were collected a median of around 100 days after diagnosis, with a range of about 35 to 180 days. Post-vaccine blood samples were taken a median of about 72 days after the second vaccine dose, with a range of roughly 13 to 250 days. In approximately eleven COVID-19 convalescent patients and a few infection-naive healthy vaccine recipients, the spike-specific CD4+ TCR repertoire before mRNA vaccination was compared with the repertoire after mRNA vaccination. Each participant got two doses of either the Pfizer-BioNTech BNT162b2 vaccine (n=8) or the Moderna mRNA-1273 vaccine (n=2). The convalescent cohort comprised six males and four females, including two Hispanic individuals, seven Caucasians, two Asians and one multiracial person. The investigation overall reported the following: Among the post-vaccine SARS-CoV-2-reactive clones in convalescent patients, a median approximately 86% showed up only after vaccination, which suggests vaccine-specific priming. Of the vaccine-specific clones in convalescent patients, 304 of 307, or nearly all, reacted only to SARS-CoV-2 spike and did not cross-react with common cold coronaviruses. Only a relatively small number of convalescent patients were included in the study, and early timepoints following natural infection were not analyzed. Although the median number of SARS-CoV-2-reactive clonotypes went up from more than 20 after infection to 38 after vaccination, the increase was not significant.

Receptor libraries were prepared by PCR. TCRdb names Illumina iSeq 100 as the instrument used. The study's own analysis went as follows. Non-productive sequences were removed, and CDR3s not starting with C, not ending with F or W, or shorter than 7 amino acids were discarded. Similarity between CDR3 sequences was evaluated in R version 3.6.1 using Levenshtein distances (stringdist) and unrooted phylogenetic trees (ape). TCRdb handled the public reads itself, with Q25 trimming in fastp and clone calling in MiXCR, and kept productive beta chains. Rows merge per CDR3 protein into single entries with the most common DNA and genes. In this record, the V and J calls reflect TCRdb's handling and not the investigators' own analysis. The sample table contains about 20,000 distinct CDR3 sequences; only one count was recorded for roughly 62% of them. More than 0.95% of the sample comes from the top ten. The germline V gene supplies CDR1 MNHNS and CDR2 SASEGT. CDR3 length: 15 amino acids, cysteine to phenylalanine. Here the CDR3 DNA is all that survives: 45 bases in frame from base 1. The V end loses 5 bases and the J end loses 0 bases, and a stretch of 10 bases separates them.

In this sample, this clonotype turned up once. Which antigen it targets is not known. No quality values exist for individual bases; no much larger clone is one base distant. A single read counts as weak evidence. The convalescent patients' positive SARS-CoV-2 PCR tests were from March to December 2020, which was before the Alpha, Beta and Delta variants emerged in the United States. Ficoll-Paque Plus gradient centrifugation was used to isolate PBMCs from whole blood, and the isolated PBMCs were then either used fresh or cryopreserved at -140C. The source is a human donor who had recovered from COVID-19. The V gene is TRBV6-1 and the J gene is TRBJ1-4; the D gene is possibly TRBD1, with 5 bases matching. The specimen was CD4+ T cells from blood, collected after SARS-CoV-2 vaccination. This receptor carries the CDR3 CASSQPGATNEKLFF. Read as DNA, the sequence is TGTGCCAGCAGTCAGCCGGGGGCAACTAATGAAAAACTGTTTTTT.